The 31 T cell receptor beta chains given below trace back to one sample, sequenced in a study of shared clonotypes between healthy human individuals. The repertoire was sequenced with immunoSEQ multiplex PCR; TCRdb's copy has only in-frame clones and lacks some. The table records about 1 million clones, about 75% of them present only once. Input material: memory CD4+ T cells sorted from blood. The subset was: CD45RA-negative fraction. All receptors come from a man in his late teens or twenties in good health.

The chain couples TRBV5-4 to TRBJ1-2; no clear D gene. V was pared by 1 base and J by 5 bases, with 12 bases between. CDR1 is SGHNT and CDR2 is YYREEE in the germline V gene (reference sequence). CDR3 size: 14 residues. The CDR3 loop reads CASSLKGARYGYTF. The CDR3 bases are TGTGCCAGCAGCTTGAAGGGAGCGCGGTATGGCTACACCTTC.

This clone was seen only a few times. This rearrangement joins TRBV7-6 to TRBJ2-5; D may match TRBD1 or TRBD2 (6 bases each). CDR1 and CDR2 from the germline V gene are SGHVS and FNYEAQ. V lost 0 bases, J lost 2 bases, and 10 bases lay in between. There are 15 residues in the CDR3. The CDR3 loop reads CASSLAGGTQETQYF. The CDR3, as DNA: TGTGCCAGCAGCTTAGCGGGGGGCACTCAAGAGACCCAGTACTTC.

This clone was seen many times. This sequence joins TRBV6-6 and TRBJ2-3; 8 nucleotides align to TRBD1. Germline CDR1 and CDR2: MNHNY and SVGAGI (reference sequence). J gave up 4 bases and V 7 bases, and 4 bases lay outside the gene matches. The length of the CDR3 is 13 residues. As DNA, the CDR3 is TGTGCCAGCACCGGACAGGGCCCAGATACGCAGTATTTT. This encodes CASTGQGPDTQYF.

CDR3 sequence: CASSQIATSGRATDTQYF. The CDR3 DNA follows: TGCGCCAGCAGCCAAATAGCCACTAGCGGGAGGGCAACAGATACGCAGTATTTT. V gene TRBV4-1 combines with J gene TRBJ2-3; 13 positions match TRBD2. Germline V gene data show CDR1 as MGHRA and CDR2 as YSYEKL. V lost 2 bases to trimming and J lost 3 bases; unmatched junction nucleotides: 8. The CDR3 has 18 amino acids.

DNA for the CDR3: TGTGCCAGCAGCTACACACCAGATCAGCCCCAGCATTTT. Translating it yields CASSYTPDQPQHF. The chain uses TRBV7-8 and TRBJ1-5, with D hard to call. The germline gives CDR1 SGHVS, CDR2 FQNEAQ. CDR3 size: 13 residues. V lost 4 bases and J 5 bases, leaving 9 bases between the germline ends.

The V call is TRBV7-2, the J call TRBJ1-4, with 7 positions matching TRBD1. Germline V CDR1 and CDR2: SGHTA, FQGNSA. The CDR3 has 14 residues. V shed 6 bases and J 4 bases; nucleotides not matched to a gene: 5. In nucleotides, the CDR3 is TGTGCCAGCAGTTCGACAGGGATTAATGAAAAACTGTTTTTT. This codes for CASSSTGINEKLFF.

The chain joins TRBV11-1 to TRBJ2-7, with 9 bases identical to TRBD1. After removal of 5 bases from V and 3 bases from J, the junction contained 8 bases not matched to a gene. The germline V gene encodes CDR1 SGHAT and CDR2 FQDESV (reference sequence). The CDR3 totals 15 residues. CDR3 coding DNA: TGTGCCAGCAGCCCCCCGGGACAGGGAGGCTACGAGCAGTACTTC. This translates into CASSPPGQGGYEQYF.

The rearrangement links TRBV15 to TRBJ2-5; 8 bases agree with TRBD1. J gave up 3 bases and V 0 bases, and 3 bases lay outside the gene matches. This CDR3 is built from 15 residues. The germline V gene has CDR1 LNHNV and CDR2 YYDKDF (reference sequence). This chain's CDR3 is CATSRDLTGEETQYF. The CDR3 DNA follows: TGTGCCACCAGCAGAGATCTGACAGGGGAAGAGACCCAGTACTTC.

CDR3 in DNA: TGTGCCAGTAGTAGGGGGGGACAGGTGGGACCTGACTATGGCTACACCTTC. Amino acid sequence: CASSRGGQVGPDYGYTF. The V and J genes are TRBV19 and TRBJ1-2, with 8 bases that match TRBD1. Trimming cost V 4 bases and J 3 bases; bases outside gene matches: 13. Germline CDR1 and CDR2: LNHDA and SQIVND (reference sequence). This CDR3 spans 17 amino acids.

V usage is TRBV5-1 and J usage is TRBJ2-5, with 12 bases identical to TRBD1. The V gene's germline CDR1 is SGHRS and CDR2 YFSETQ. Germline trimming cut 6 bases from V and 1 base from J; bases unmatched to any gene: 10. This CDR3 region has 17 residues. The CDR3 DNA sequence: TGCGCCAGCAAAACCGGGACAGGGGGCTCCTTCCAAGAGACCCAGTACTTC. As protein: CASKTGTGGSFQETQYF.

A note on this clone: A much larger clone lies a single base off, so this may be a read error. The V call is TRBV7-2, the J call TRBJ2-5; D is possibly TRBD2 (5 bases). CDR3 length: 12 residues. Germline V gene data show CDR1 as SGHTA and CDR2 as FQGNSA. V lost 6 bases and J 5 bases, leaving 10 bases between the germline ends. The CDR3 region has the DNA TGTGCCAGCAGGCCCCCGGGGGAGACCCAGTACTTC. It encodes CASRPPGETQYF.

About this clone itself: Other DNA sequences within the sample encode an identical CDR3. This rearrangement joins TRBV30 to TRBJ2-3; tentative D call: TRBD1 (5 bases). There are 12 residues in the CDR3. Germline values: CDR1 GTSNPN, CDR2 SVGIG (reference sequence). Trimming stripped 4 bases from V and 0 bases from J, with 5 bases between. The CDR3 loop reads CAWTGSTDTQYF. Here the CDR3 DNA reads TGTGCCTGGACAGGGAGCACAGATACGCAGTATTTT.

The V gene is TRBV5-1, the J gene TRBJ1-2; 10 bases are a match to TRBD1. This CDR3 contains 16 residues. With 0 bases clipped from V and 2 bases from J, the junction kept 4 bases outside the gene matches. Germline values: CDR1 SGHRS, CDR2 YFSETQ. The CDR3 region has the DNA TGCGCCAGCAGCTTGGGGACAGGGGGATCAAACTATGGCTACACCTTC. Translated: CASSLGTGGSNYGYTF.

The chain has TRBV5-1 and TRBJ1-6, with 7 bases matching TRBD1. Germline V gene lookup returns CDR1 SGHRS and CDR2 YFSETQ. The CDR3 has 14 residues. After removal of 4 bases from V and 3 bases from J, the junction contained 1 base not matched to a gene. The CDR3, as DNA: TGCGCCAGCAGCCAGGGGGGCTATAATTCACCCCTCCACTTT. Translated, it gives CASSQGGYNSPLHF.

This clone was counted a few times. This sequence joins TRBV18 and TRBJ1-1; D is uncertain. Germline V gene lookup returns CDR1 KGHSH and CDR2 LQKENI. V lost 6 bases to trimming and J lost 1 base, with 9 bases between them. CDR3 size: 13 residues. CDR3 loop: CASSAHKNTEAFF. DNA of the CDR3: TGTGCCAGCTCCGCTCACAAGAACACTGAAGCTTTCTTT.

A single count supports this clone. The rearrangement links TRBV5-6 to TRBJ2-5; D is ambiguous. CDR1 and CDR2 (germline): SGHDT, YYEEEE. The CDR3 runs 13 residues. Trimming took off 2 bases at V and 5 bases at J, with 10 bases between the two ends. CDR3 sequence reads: CASSFGLGETQYF. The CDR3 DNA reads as TGTGCCAGCAGCTTTGGTCTTGGGGAGACCCAGTACTTC.

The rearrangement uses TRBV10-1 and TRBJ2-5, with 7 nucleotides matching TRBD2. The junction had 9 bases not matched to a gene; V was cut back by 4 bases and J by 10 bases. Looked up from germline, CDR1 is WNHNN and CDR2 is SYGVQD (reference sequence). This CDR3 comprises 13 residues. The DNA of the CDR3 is TGCGCCAGCAGTGGGACTAGTTCTGAGGGCCAGTACTTC. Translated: CASSGTSSEGQYF.

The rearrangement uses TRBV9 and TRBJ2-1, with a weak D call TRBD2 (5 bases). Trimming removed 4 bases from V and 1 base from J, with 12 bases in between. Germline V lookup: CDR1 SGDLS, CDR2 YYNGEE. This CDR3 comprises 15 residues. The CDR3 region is CASSSEGISYNEQFF. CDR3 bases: TGTGCCAGCAGCTCAGAGGGTATTTCCTACAATGAGCAGTTCTTC.

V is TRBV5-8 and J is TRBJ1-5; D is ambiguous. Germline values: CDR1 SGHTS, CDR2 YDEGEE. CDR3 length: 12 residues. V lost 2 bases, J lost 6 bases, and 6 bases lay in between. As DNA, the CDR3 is TGTGCCAGCAGCTTTTTTGGTCAGCCCCAGCATTTT. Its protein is CASSFFGQPQHF. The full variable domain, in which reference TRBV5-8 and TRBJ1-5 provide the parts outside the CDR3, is EAGVTQSPTHLIKTRGQQATLRCSPISGHTSVYWYQQALGLGLQFLLWYDEGEERNRGNFPPRFSGRQFPNYSSELNVNALELEDSALYLCASSFFGQPQHFGDGTRLSIL.

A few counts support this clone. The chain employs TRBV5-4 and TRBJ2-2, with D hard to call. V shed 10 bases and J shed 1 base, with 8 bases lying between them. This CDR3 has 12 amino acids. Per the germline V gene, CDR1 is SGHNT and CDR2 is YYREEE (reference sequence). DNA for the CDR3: TGTGCCGCCTCGAGGAACACCGGGGAGCTGTTTTTT. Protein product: CAASRNTGELFF.

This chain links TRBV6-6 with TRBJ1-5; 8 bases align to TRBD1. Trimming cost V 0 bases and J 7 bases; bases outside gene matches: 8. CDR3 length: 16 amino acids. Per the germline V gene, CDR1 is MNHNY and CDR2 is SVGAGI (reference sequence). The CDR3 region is CASSYSAGQGGQPQHF. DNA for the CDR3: TGTGCCAGCAGTTACTCCGCTGGACAGGGAGGCCAGCCCCAGCATTTT.

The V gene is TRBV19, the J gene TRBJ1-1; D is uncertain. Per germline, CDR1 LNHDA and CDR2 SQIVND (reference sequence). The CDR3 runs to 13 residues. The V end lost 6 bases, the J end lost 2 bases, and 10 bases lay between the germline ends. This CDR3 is CASSMQLNTEAFF. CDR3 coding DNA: TGTGCCAGTAGCATGCAATTAAACACTGAAGCTTTCTTT.

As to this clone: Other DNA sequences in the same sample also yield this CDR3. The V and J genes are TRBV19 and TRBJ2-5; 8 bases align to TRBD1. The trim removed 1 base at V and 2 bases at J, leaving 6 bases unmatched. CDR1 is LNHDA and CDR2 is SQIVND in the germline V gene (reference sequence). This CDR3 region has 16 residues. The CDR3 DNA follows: TGTGCCAGTAGTATAGGGGGGACAGGAGAGCAAGAGACCCAGTACTTC. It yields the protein CASSIGGTGEQETQYF. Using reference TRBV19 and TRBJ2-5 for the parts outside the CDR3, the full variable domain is DGGITQSPKYLFRKEGQNVTLSCEQNLNHDAMYWYRQDPGQGLRLIYYSQIVNDFQKGDIAEGYSVSREKKESFPLTVTSAQKNPTAFYLCASSIGGTGEQETQYFGPGTRLLVL.

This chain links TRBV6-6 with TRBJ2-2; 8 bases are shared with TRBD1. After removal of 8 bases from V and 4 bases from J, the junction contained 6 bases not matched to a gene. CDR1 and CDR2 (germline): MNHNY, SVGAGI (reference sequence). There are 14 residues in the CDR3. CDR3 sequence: CASGGRGLTGELFF. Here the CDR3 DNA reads TGTGCCAGCGGAGGCAGGGGGCTCACCGGGGAGCTGTTTTTT.

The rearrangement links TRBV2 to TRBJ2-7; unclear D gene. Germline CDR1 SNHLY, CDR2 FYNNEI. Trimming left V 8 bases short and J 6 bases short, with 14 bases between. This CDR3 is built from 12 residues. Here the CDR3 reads CASEVELAEQYF. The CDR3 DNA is TGTGCCAGCGAGGTGGAGTTGGCCGAGCAGTACTTC. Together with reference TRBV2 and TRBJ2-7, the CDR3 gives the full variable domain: EPEVTQTPSHQVTQMGQEVILRCVPISNHLYFYWYRQILGQKVEFLVSFYNNEISEKSEIFDDQFSVERPDGSNFTLKIRSTKLEDSAMYFCASEVELAEQYFGPGTRLTVT.

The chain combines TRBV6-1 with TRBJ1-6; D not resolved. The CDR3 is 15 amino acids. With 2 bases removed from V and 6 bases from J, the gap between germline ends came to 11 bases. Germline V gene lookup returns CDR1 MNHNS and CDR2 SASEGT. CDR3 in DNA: TGTGCCAGCAGTGAAACCGCGGGGAGTAATTCACCCCTCCACTTT. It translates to CASSETAGSNSPLHF.

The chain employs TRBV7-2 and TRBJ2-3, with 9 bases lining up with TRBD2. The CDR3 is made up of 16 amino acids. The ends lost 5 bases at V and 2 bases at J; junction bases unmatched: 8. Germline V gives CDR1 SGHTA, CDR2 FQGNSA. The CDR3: CASSLIAGDLTDTQYF. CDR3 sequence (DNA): TGTGCCAGCAGCCTAATAGCGGGAGACCTCACAGATACGCAGTATTTT. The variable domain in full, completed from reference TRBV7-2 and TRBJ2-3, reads GAGVSQSPSNKVTEKGKDVELRCDPISGHTALYWYRQSLGQGLEFLIYFQGNSAPDKSGLPSDRFSAERTGGSVSTLTIQRTQQEDSAVYLCASSLIAGDLTDTQYFGPGTRLTVL.

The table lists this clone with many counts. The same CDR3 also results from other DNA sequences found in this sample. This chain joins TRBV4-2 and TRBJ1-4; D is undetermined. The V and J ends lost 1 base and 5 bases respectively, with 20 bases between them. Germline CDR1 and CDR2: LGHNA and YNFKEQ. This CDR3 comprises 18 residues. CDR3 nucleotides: TGTGCCAGCAGCCAAGCCCGGGGAACGGCACTAGGGAATGAAAAACTGTTTTTT. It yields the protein CASSQARGTALGNEKLFF.

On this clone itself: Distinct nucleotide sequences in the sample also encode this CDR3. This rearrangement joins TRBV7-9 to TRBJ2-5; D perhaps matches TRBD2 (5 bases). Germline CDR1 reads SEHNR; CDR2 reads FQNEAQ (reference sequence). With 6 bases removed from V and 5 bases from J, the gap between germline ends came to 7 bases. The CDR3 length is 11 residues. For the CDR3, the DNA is TGTGCCAGCAGTTCTAGCGAGACCCAGTACTTC. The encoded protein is CASSSSETQYF.

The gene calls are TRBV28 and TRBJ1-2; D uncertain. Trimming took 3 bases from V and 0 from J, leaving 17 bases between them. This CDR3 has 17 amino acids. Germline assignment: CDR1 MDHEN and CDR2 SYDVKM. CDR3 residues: CASSFISLRLANYGYTF. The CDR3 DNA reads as TGTGCCAGCAGTTTTATCAGCTTACGGCTGGCTAACTATGGCTACACCTTC.

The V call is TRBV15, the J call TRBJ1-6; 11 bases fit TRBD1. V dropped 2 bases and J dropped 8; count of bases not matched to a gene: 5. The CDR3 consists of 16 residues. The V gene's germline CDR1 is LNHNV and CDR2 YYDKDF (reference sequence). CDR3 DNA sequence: TGTGCCACCAGCAGACCCATGGGACAGGGGGATTCACCCCTCCACTTT. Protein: CATSRPMGQGDSPLHF.